This entry features one TCR beta chain sequence. The antigen is unknown. One junction end does not reproduce the germline sequence, and a read error may be involved. Primers: 60 Vbeta forward and 13 Jbeta reverse. This table comes from immunoSEQ multiplex PCR, and its TCRdb copy is limited to in-frame clones, with some not included. The top ten clones hold 6.5% of a sample with nearly 200,000 clones, approximately 78% of them seen once. Germline V gene data show CDR1 as SGHDN and CDR2 as FVKESK. The CDR3 has 17 residues. This record belongs to a study of cytomegalovirus exposure and HLA in healthy donors. Study-wide background: From donors who were HLA-typed, an early data release held approximately 91 million unique TCRs. Findings of the study overall: It was only CMV serostatus that was available as immune exposure information. Later analysis identified 16,000 or so TCR beta sequences associated with HLA alleles, using a false discovery rate threshold of 0.05.

The sequenced sample was PBMCs. The chain recombines TRBV14 with TRBJ2-6, with TRBD1 as a possible D gene (5 bases). The receptor comes from a woman aged 45-60 years in good health and CMV-seropositive. CDR3 in DNA: TGTGCCAGCAGCCAAGATTTTCGGATCTCTGGGGCCAACGGCCTGACTTTC. Its protein is CASSQDFRISGANGLTF.